This TCR beta chain was sequenced for a study of OX40 agonist ivuxolimab in advanced cancers. About the study: With a range of about 20 to 79, age averaged approximately 64 years, and 65% to 85% were male.

This clone was counted a few times. V lost 1 base to trimming and J lost 5 bases; unmatched junction nucleotides: 2. The CDR3 extends over 14 amino acids. Germline CDR1 reads SGHRS; CDR2 reads YFSETQ. The method was immunoSEQ multiplex PCR; TCRdb's version includes in-frame clones alone and lacks a portion of them. The sample comprises 77,000 or so clones, approximately 95% of which are singletons, and approximately 0.3% rests with the top ten. The receptor's source is an adult with an advanced solid tumor such as melanoma, head and neck, liver or kidney cancer. The V gene is TRBV5-1, the J gene TRBJ2-1, with 8 positions matching TRBD2. The sample in question was CD4+ or CD8+ T cells sorted from blood, obtained in a trial of the OX40 agonist ivuxolimab. CDR3 loop: CASSLIAGNNEQFF. The CDR3 DNA sequence: TGCGCCAGCAGCTTGATAGCGGGGAACAATGAGCAGTTCTTC. Drawing the rest from reference TRBV5-1 and TRBJ2-1, the complete variable domain is KAGVTQTPRYLIKTRGQQVTLSCSPISGHRSVSWYQQTPGQGLQFLFEYFSETQRNKGNFPGRFSGRQFSNSRSEMNVSTLELGDSALYLCASSLIAGNNEQFFGPGTRLTVL.